The rows below give T cell receptor beta chains drawn from one sample of a study of OX40 agonist ivuxolimab in advanced cancers. The method was immunoSEQ multiplex PCR; TCRdb's version includes in-frame clones alone and lacks a portion of them. The sample contains about 43,000 clones, 80% of which appear only once. The sequenced sample was CD4+ or CD8+ T cells sorted from blood, obtained in a trial of the OX40 agonist ivuxolimab. The origin of the receptors is an adult with an advanced solid tumor such as melanoma, head and neck, liver or kidney cancer. CDR3s include the opening cysteine and the closing phenylalanine or tryptophan. The D gene is left open where the match is weak. Clone size, where shown, is once, few, many, or a class for clones that have expanded.

TRBJ2-7 . TRBV18 . CASSPGSSGAYEQYF TGTGCCAGCTCACCCGGGAGTAGCGGCGCCTACGAGCAGTACTTC
TRBJ1-1 . TRBV7-2 . CASTPRRNTEAFF TGTGCCAGCACGCCTAGGAGGAACACTGAAGCTTTCTTT
TRBJ2-5 . TRBV2 TRBD2 CASSLAGAQYF TGTGCCAGCAGTCTTGCGGGGGCCCAGTACTTC
TRBJ1-4 . TRBV7-2 TRBD1 CASRTGDWGEKLFF TGTGCCAGCAGGACAGGGGATTGGGGTGAAAAACTGTTTTTT
TRBJ2-1 . TRBV6-6 TRBD2 CASNGPGLDEQFF TGTGCCAGCAATGGTCCGGGACTAGATGAGCAGTTCTTC
TRBJ2-1 . TRBV11-2 . CASSLAQQDNEQFF TGTGCCAGCAGCTTAGCGCAACAGGATAATGAGCAGTTCTTC
TRBJ2-1 . TRBV7-9 TRBD2 CASSLASGGAYEQFF TGTGCCAGCAGCTTAGCTAGCGGGGGGGCCTATGAGCAGTTCTTC
TRBJ2-1 . TRBV4-3 . CASSQGLLEDEQFF TGCGCCAGCAGCCAAGGCTTGCTCGAGGATGAGCAGTTCTTC
TRBJ2-7 . TRBV11-1 . CASRGQGYFEQYF TGTGCCAGCAGAGGGCAGGGGTACTTCGAGCAGTACTTC
TRBJ2-2 . TRBV11-2 TRBD2 CASRTSGGAGELFF TGTGCCAGCAGGACTAGCGGGGGGGCCGGGGAGCTGTTTTTT
TRBJ1-1 once TRBV27 TRBD1 CASSSWGQGVFMNTEAFF TGTGCCAGCAGTTCTTGGGGACAGGGGGTTTTCATGAACACTGAAGCTTTCTTT
TRBJ2-2 . TRBV10-1 . CASGGRGSDTGELFF TGCGCCAGCGGGGGACGTGGTTCGGACACCGGGGAGCTGTTTTTT
TRBJ2-7 . TRBV15 TRBD1 CATSRRAGQGLTYEQYF TGTGCCACCAGCAGGCGCGCGGGACAGGGCTTAACCTACGAGCAGTACTTC
TRBJ2-1 few TRBV6-1 TRBD2 CASSPDGGAFNEQFF TGTGCCAGCAGTCCGGACGGGGGGGCTTTCAATGAGCAGTTCTTC
TRBJ1-5 . TRBV18 TRBD1 CASSPEGTGVISNQPQHF TGTGCCAGCTCACCGGAGGGGACAGGGGTTATTAGCAATCAGCCCCAGCATTTT
TRBJ2-7 once TRBV6-6 TRBD1 CASSPYRGSNEQYF TGTGCCAGCAGTCCTTACAGGGGAAGCAACGAGCAGTACTTC
TRBJ2-1 . TRBV7-9 TRBD1 CASSFPGQGANEQFF TGTGCCAGCAGCTTTCCGGGACAGGGGGCGAATGAGCAGTTCTTC
TRBJ1-6 . TRBV6-5 . CASSYLRLNSPLHF TGTGCCAGCAGTTATTTACGGTTAAATTCACCCCTCCACTTT